This T cell receptor beta chain was identified during a study of T cells in localized non-small cell lung cancer. The CDR3 consists of 14 residues. After removal of 2 bases from V and 2 bases from J, the junction contained 3 bases not matched to a gene. Germline V gene sequence: CDR1 GTSNPN, CDR2 SVGIG (reference sequence). Clones were sequenced by immunoSEQ multiplex PCR, and TCRdb holds only the in-frame ones, with some missing. The table has 45,000 to 60,000 clones, about 85% seen once; the top ten hold roughly 2.5%. The receptor was isolated from a man aged 40 to 70 with stage II lung adenocarcinoma. The specimen was PBMCs, collected before any cancer treatment. The chain recombines TRBV30 with TRBJ1-5; 7 nucleotides agree with TRBD1. For the CDR3, the DNA is TGTGCCTGGAGTACAGGACAGGGCAATCAGCCCCAGCATTTT. Protein: CAWSTGQGNQPQHF.